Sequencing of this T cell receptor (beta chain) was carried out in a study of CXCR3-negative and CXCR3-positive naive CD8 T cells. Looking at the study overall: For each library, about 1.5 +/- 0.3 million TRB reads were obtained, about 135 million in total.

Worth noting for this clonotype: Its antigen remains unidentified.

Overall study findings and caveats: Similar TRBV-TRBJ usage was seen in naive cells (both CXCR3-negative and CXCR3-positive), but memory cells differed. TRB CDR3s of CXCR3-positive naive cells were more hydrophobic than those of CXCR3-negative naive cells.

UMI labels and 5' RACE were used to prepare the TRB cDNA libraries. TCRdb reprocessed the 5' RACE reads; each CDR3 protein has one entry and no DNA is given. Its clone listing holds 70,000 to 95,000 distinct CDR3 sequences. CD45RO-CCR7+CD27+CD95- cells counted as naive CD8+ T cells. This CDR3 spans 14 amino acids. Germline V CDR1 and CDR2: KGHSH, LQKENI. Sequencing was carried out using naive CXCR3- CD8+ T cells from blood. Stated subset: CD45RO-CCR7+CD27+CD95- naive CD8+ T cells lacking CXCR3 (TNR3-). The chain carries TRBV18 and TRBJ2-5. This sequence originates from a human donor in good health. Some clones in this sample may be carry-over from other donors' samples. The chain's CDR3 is CASSPGFTQETQYF.